Presented here are 18 T cell receptor beta chains from one specimen sequenced in a study of blood T cell repertoires in COVID-19. Sequenced by immunoSEQ multiplex PCR; TCRdb stores in-frame clones only, minus some. There are 200,000 to 250,000 clones in the sample; about 91% occur only once, and 1.5% lies in the top ten. The sequenced sample consisted of peripheral blood. All receptors come from a man between 18 and 35 years old with active or convalescent COVID-19.

The chain's CDR3 is CASSQDPTLSYNEQFF. The CDR3 nucleotides read TGTGCCAGCAGCCAAGATCCGACTTTATCCTACAATGAGCAGTTCTTC. The chain couples TRBV4-2 to TRBJ2-1; D unclear. Trimming left V 0 bases short and J 1 base short, with 10 bases between. The germline V gene encodes CDR1 LGHNA and CDR2 YNFKEQ. This CDR3 is built from 16 residues.

The chain uses TRBV18 and TRBJ2-7; the match to TRBD2 covers 7 bases. This CDR3 comprises 17 residues. The germline gives CDR1 KGHSH, CDR2 LQKENI. V shed 3 bases and J 3 bases; nucleotides not matched to a gene: 14. CDR3 sequence (DNA): TGTGCCAGCTCACCGTTAGCGGGTGGAGGGACCAACTACGAGCAGTACTTC. This codes for CASSPLAGGGTNYEQYF. Supplemented by reference TRBV18 and TRBJ2-7, the full variable domain reads NAGVMQNPRHLVRRRGQEARLRCSPMKGHSHVYWYRQLPEEGLKFMVYLQKENIIDESGMPKERFSAEFPKEGPSILRIQQVVRGDSAAYFCASSPLAGGGTNYEQYFGPGTRLTVT.

The chain is built from TRBV7-2 and TRBJ2-1; 7 bases line up with TRBD1. The CDR3 spans 15 residues. Germline trimming cut 0 bases from V and 7 bases from J; bases unmatched to any gene: 6. Germline lookup yields CDR1 SGHTA and CDR2 FQGNSA. In DNA, the CDR3 is TGTGCCAGCAGCTTAGCCCCCCACAGGGGAAATGAGCAGTTCTTC. Translation: CASSLAPHRGNEQFF. The whole variable domain, filled in from reference TRBV7-2 and TRBJ2-1, reads GAGVSQSPSNKVTEKGKDVELRCDPISGHTALYWYRQSLGQGLEFLIYFQGNSAPDKSGLPSDRFSAERTGGSVSTLTIQRTQQEDSAVYLCASSLAPHRGNEQFFGPGTRLTVL.

The chain joins TRBV10-1 to TRBJ2-2; D is undetermined. CDR3 length: 14 amino acids. From germline, CDR1 is WNHNN and CDR2 SYGVQD (reference sequence). The V and J ends lost 2 bases and 0 bases respectively, with 4 bases between them. CDR3 residues: CASSEPTNTGELFF. CDR3 coding DNA: TGCGCCAGCAGTGAGCCCACGAACACCGGGGAGCTGTTTTTT.

The CDR3 DNA reads TGCGCCAGCAGTATAAAGGGGGTGCACACTGAAGCTTTCTTT. Its protein is CASSIKGVHTEAFF. The gene calls are TRBV10-2 and TRBJ1-1, with a possible D match to TRBD1 (6 bases). The CDR3 consists of 14 residues. The germline V and J ends were trimmed by 5 bases and 3 bases, with 13 bases remaining between them. Germline V CDR1 and CDR2: WSHSY, SAAADI.

The V call is TRBV2, the J call TRBJ1-4, with 7 positions matching TRBD1. V shed 2 bases, J shed 13 bases, and the junction held 10 bases outside the gene matches. The CDR3 has 14 amino acids. Germline-derived CDR1 and CDR2 are SNHLY and FYNNEI. The CDR3 DNA is TGTGCCAGCAGTGAAATGGGCCCGGACAGGAGACTGTTTTTT. Encoded protein: CASSEMGPDRRLFF.

The chain combines TRBV6-2 or TRBV6-3 with TRBJ2-1; 9 nucleotides match TRBD1. The CDR3 runs 14 residues. CDR1 and CDR2 from the germline V gene are MNHEY and SVGEGT. J gave up 7 bases and V 1 base, and 2 bases lay outside the gene matches. In DNA, the CDR3 is TGTGCCAGCAGTTACTGGGGGACAGGGAATGAGCAGTTCTTC. Protein product: CASSYWGTGNEQFF.

This sequence joins TRBV4-2 and TRBJ1-5, with D perhaps TRBD1 (5 bases). The CDR3 extends over 15 amino acids. Germline CDR1 reads LGHNA; CDR2 reads YNFKEQ. The V gene lost 4 bases and the J gene lost 2 bases, with 12 bases spanning the gap. This CDR3 is CASSPRRGGNQPQHF. The CDR3 DNA reads as TGTGCCAGCAGCCCTAGAAGGGGTGGCAATCAGCCCCAGCATTTT.

The CDR3 loop is CASIAGTSEANEQFF. CDR3 bases: TGTGCCAGCATAGCTGGGACTAGCGAAGCCAATGAGCAGTTCTTC. The chain combines TRBV6-5 with TRBJ2-1, with TRBD2 matching 10 bases. This CDR3 has 15 amino acids. Germline CDR1 is MNHEY and CDR2 is SVGAGI. With V trimmed by 7 bases and J by 6 bases, 9 bases remained unmatched.

A single count supports this clone. This chain uses TRBV10-3 with TRBJ2-5, with D perhaps TRBD1 (6 bases). The CDR3 spans 12 residues. CDR1 is ENHRY and CDR2 is SYGVKD in the germline V gene. V gave up 10 bases and J gave up 2 bases, with 11 bases separating them. The CDR3 here is CATRTEQETQYF. The CDR3 DNA reads as TGTGCCACCCGGACAGAACAAGAGACCCAGTACTTC.

This chain joins TRBV12-5 and TRBJ2-5; 8 bases align to TRBD2. The CDR3 extends over 16 amino acids. After removal of 1 base from V and 5 bases from J, the junction contained 9 bases not matched to a gene. Germline CDR1 and CDR2: LGHNT and FRNRAP. CDR3 nucleotide sequence: TGTGCTAGTGGTTTGGGCCCGGGACTAGAGGTGGAGACCCAGTACTTC. It translates to CASGLGPGLEVETQYF.

J is TRBJ1-1 and V is TRBV3-1 (or the pseudogene TRBV3-2), with a possible D match to TRBD1 (6 bases). The CDR3 is made up of 14 amino acids. Germline CDR1 reads LGHDT; CDR2 reads YNNKEL (reference sequence). V gave up 6 bases and J gave up 6 bases, with 17 bases separating them. The chain's CDR3 is CASSPGGRQAEAFF. The CDR3 DNA sequence: TGTGCCAGCAGTCCCGGGGGGCGTCAGGCTGAAGCTTTCTTT.

The chain is built from TRBV15 and TRBJ1-2, with 8 bases matching TRBD1. The germline CDR1 and CDR2 sequences are LNHNV and YYDKDF (reference sequence). The CDR3 covers 14 residues. The ends lost 6 bases at V and 3 bases at J; junction bases unmatched: 6. This CDR3 reads CATRRQGIDYGYTF. DNA for the CDR3: TGTGCCACCAGAAGACAGGGGATCGACTATGGCTACACCTTC.

The chain is built from TRBV7-8 and TRBJ2-7; 10 bases fit TRBD1. The CDR3 runs 17 residues. V lost 0 bases, J lost 0 bases, and 5 bases stayed unmatched. In germline, CDR1 is SGHVS, CDR2 FQNEAQ. The CDR3, as DNA: TGTGCCAGCAGCTTAGCGCGGGGGACAGGGGACTCCTACGAGCAGTACTTC. Translated, it gives CASSLARGTGDSYEQYF.

The sample holds one count of this clone. The chain joins TRBV5-1 to TRBJ1-3; D may be TRBD1 (6 bases). CDR1 is SGHRS, CDR2 YFSETQ, per germline. Trimming removed 0 bases from V and 0 bases from J, with 13 bases in between. The CDR3 sequence is 17 residues long. This CDR3 is CASSLAGQRSSGNTIYF. CDR3 nucleotide sequence: TGCGCCAGCAGCTTGGCCGGACAGAGAAGCTCTGGAAACACCATATATTTT.

Comment on this clone: The sample has other DNA sequences that encode this CDR3 too. The rearrangement uses TRBV27 and TRBJ1-5; D gene uncertain. This CDR3 is built from 13 residues. The V gene's germline CDR1 is MNHEY and CDR2 SMNVEV (reference sequence). Trimming shortened V by 2 bases and J by 6 bases, and 8 bases separated the two germline ends. In DNA, the CDR3 is TGTGCCAGCAGTTTAATAGGAGGTCAGCCCCAGCATTTT. Protein sequence: CASSLIGGQPQHF.

The chain employs TRBV7-2 and TRBJ2-1; 10 bases line up with TRBD2. CDR1 and CDR2 (germline): SGHTA, FQGNSA. The V segment lost 4 bases and the J segment 2 bases; nucleotides outside the gene matches: 5. The CDR3 is 16 residues long. The CDR3 nucleotides read TGTGCCAGCAGCTCTCAAGCGGGAGGGGCCTACAATGAGCAGTTCTTC. This sequence encodes CASSSQAGGAYNEQFF.

The CDR3 is CASSPSLTGGYEQYF. The CDR3 bases are TGTGCCAGCAGCCCTTCTTTGACAGGGGGCTACGAGCAGTACTTC. The chain links TRBV7-9 to TRBJ2-7, with 9 positions matching TRBD1. Germline CDR1 and CDR2: SEHNR and FQNEAQ (reference sequence). The trim removed 5 bases at V and 3 bases at J, leaving 8 bases unmatched. This CDR3 comprises 15 residues.